The source of this TCR beta chain is a study of metastatic and nonmetastatic thyroid tumors. Whole-study results and caveats: Relative to benign nodules, malignant thyroid tumors were reportedly characterized by significantly elevated TCR beta diversity in blood and tumor.

Patients underwent thyroid surgery, and none had received any treatment before it. V was clipped by 0 bases and J by 6 bases, with 6 bases between them. Germline CDR1 reads DFQATT; CDR2 reads SNEGSKA (reference sequence). The CDR3 runs to 11 residues. Using MiXCR, TCRdb reanalyzed the PCR reads. The data contain approximately 35,000 clones, under 25% of them singletons. For this clone: As yet, its antigen is unknown.

The chain has TRBV20-1 and TRBJ2-7; no clear D gene. The clonotype was recovered from a male donor with papillary thyroid cancer or a benign thyroid nodule (not recorded which). Some clones in this sample may be carry-over from other donors' samples. The source material was tumor tissue. The DNA for the CDR3 is TGCAGTGCTAGAGATTACCGCGAGCAGTACTTC. It translates to CSARDYREQYF.